This T cell receptor (beta chain) was sequenced for a study of cytotoxic CD8 clonotypes in ibrutinib-treated CLL (dated by TCRdb to the early 2020s). With regard to the full study: The cohort was composed of about 10 relapsed/refractory and roughly 16 treatment-naive patients; IGHV unmutated status was identified in 17 patients. Partial responses were observed in some 24 patients and complete responses in 2; after a median follow-up of 68 months, remission was maintained in roughly 14 patients and progression was observed in some 12. Samples at response were collected after a median of about 13 months of treatment, with a range of about 6 to 40 months. On average, each sample yielded around 250,000 productive templates and tens of thousands of productive rearrangements. Longitudinal samples were available for about 30% of the 86 trial participants. Cryopreserved peripheral blood mononuclear cells were collected before treatment, at response, and at either disease progression or sustained remission. Every sample from remission and from progressive disease was obtained while the patients were still on ibrutinib.

On the study overall, not on this receptor specifically: At baseline, clonality was higher than in age-matched healthy donors and showed a strong correlation with circulating CD8+ T-cell counts. Public clonotypes were rare and either shrank or stayed stable during treatment, and the rise in clonality at ibrutinib response reflected expansion of private clonotypes. Sampling times were not matched between patients in sustained remission and patients whose disease was progressing, and lymph node repertoires were not examined. Clonality rose at ibrutinib response, remained stable during sustained remission, and dropped back toward baseline at progression.

In the case of this clone: No antigen is known for it. No base quality information exists; no much larger clone differs at one position.

For TCR beta library preparation, approximately 2 micrograms of genomic DNA was extracted from cryopreserved PBMCs. High-throughput TCR beta sequencing was performed on longitudinal blood samples from CLL patients receiving ibrutinib monotherapy. The patients were enrolled in a single-center, open-label phase 2 trial of ibrutinib monotherapy. A MiSeq instrument was used for deep resolution sequencing, which targeted depths ranging from 1 in 1 million up to 1 in 200,000 T cells, with coverage averaging 10x for each clonotype. The immunoSEQ hsTCRB Kit was used to generate TCR beta libraries. Turning to the authors' computational methods: Data were analyzed with ImmunoSEQ Data Assistant and ImmunoSEQ Analyzer, with V, D and J genes assigned per IMGT definitions. Clonality, which ranges from 0 to 1, was calculated as one minus the normalized Shannon entropy of productive rearrangement frequencies. Public clonotype analysis was restricted to overrepresented clonotypes comprising at least 0.05% of each patient's repertoire. More than ten repertoires from age-matched healthy donors, obtained from immuneACCESS, served as clonality controls. TCRdb retrieved this table from immuneACCESS and kept in-frame rearrangements only. Not all clones are present; in checked studies, unresolved V genes account for under half, and no reason is known for the remainder. The D gene and trimming were derived from the DNA, and the V and J assignments and clone size from that table. The table for this sample lists fewer than 400,000 clones; around 66% of them were counted only once. The ten largest clonotypes hold roughly 6% of the sample.

The receptor was isolated from a human donor with chronic lymphocytic leukemia. The source was PBMCs, collected after 36 months of ibrutinib treatment.

The DNA sequence follows: TGCGCCAGCAGTCCAACTAGCATTGGGGATACGCAGTATTTT. Translated, it gives CASSPTSIGDTQYF. This receptor chain uses TRBV10-2 and TRBJ2-3; the D segment could be TRBD2, given 6 matching bases. The CDR1 and CDR2 encoded by the germline V gene are WSHSY and SAAADI. V is cut by 5 bases and J by 6 bases, and the space between the germline ends is 15 bases. The CDR3 runs 14 amino acids, cysteine and phenylalanine included. Only CDR3 DNA remains: 42 bases, in frame from the first base.